These 28 T cell receptor beta chains came from one sample sequenced in a study of response to subunit inactivated influenza vaccine. TCRdb reprocessed the RT-PCR reads via MiXCR and lists one record per CDR3 protein. The sample gives more than 700,000 distinct CDR3 sequences, over 20% of which show up once; about a tenth is in the top ten. The input for sequencing was PBMCs from blood, taken approximately 5 days after vaccination. The receptors stem from a man aged 45-65 years who received an inactivated influenza vaccine.

This chain links TRBV7-6 with TRBJ2-1, with 10 bases identical to TRBD1. The J segment lost 4 bases and the V segment lost 1 base, leaving 7 bases of the junction unmatched. CDR1 and CDR2 from the germline V gene are SGHVS and FNYEAQ. The CDR3 has 17 residues. The CDR3 reads CASSLGLGQGKYNEQFF. As DNA, the CDR3 is TGTGCCAGCAGCTTAGGGCTGGGACAGGGGAAATACAATGAGCAGTTCTTC.

J is TRBJ2-7 and V is TRBV11-2; 10 bases are a match to TRBD2. There are 16 residues in the CDR3. Germline CDR1 reads SGHAT; CDR2 reads FQNNGV. Losses at the gene ends were 6 bases for V and 4 bases for J; bases not matched to a gene: 12. This CDR3 is CASRRSPASGSYEQYF. The DNA of the CDR3 is TGTGCCAGCAGGCGTAGTCCCGCTAGCGGGAGTTACGAGCAGTACTTC. Filled out from reference TRBV11-2 and TRBJ2-7, the complete variable domain reads EAGVAQSPRYKIIEKRQSVAFWCNPISGHATLYWYQQILGQGPKLLIQFQNNGVVDDSQLPKDRFSAERLKGVDSTLKIQPAKLEDSAVYLCASRRSPASGSYEQYFGPGTRLTVT.

The sample holds many counts of this clonotype. The chain combines TRBV5-1 with TRBJ2-3, with 10 bases matching TRBD2. Germline CDR1 and CDR2: SGHRS and YFSETQ. J gave up 1 base and V 2 bases, and 1 base lay outside the gene matches. CDR3 size: 15 residues. The CDR3 DNA reads as TGCGCCAGCAGCTTCGGGACTAGCGGCACAGATACGCAGTATTTT. Translated: CASSFGTSGTDTQYF.

In its sample, this clonotype was seen many times. The chain links TRBV12-3 or TRBV12-4 to TRBJ1-5; D unclear. CDR3 length: 14 residues. Trimming stripped 6 bases from V and 3 bases from J, with 12 bases between. The CDR3 region is CASSLGVNNQPQHF. The CDR3 bases are TGTGCCAGCAGCTTGGGCGTAAACAATCAGCCCCAGCATTTT.

This chain joins TRBV20-1 and TRBJ1-4, with TRBD1 matching over 7 bases. The CDR3 is 13 amino acids. J gave up 8 bases and V 4 bases, and 7 bases lay outside the gene matches. CDR1 and CDR2 from the germline V gene are DFQATT and SNEGSKA (reference sequence). CDR3 bases: TGCAGTGCTAAACAGGGGCGAGAGGAAAAACTGTTTTTT. It is translated as CSAKQGREEKLFF.

V usage is TRBV12-3 or TRBV12-4 and J usage is TRBJ1-1; no firm D call. Trimming cost V 4 bases and J 7 bases, with 7 bases left between them. This CDR3 spans 11 amino acids. The CDR3 DNA reads TGTGCCAGCAGTTCGCCACATGAAGCTTTCTTT. This sequence encodes CASSSPHEAFF.

V gene TRBV4-3 combines with J gene TRBJ2-3, with 7 bases that match TRBD2. The germline V gene has CDR1 LGHNA and CDR2 YSLEER. Unmatched junction bases numbered 18, after V lost 0 bases and J lost 6 bases. This CDR3 spans 19 amino acids. CDR3 in amino acids: CASSQDIRLAVPMWDTQYF. In nucleotides, the CDR3 is TGCGCCAGCAGCCAAGATATTCGGCTAGCGGTCCCTATGTGGGATACGCAGTATTTT.

This clonotype has a handful of counts. J is TRBJ2-3 and V is TRBV25-1; 9 positions match TRBD1. Trimming at V came to 6 bases and at J to 1 base, leaving 11 bases not matched to a gene. Germline V gene lookup returns CDR1 MGHDK and CDR2 SYGVNS. The CDR3 has 17 residues. The CDR3 is CASRSTGGFSRTDTQYF. The CDR3, as DNA: TGTGCCAGCAGAAGTACAGGGGGCTTCTCGCGCACAGATACGCAGTATTTT.

This clonotype occurred a few times. The chain uses TRBV20-1 and TRBJ2-5; a possible D gene is TRBD1 (5 bases). The ends were cut back, 5 bases at V and 1 base at J, with 14 bases in the middle. The germline gives CDR1 DFQATT, CDR2 SNEGSKA (reference sequence). The length of the CDR3 is 14 residues. The CDR3 DNA reads TGCAGTGCTGACTCGAGACAGACCCAAGAGACCCAGTACTTC. Translated: CSADSRQTQETQYF.

The chain combines TRBV20-1 with TRBJ1-5, with 7 bases aligning to TRBD1. The germline gives CDR1 DFQATT, CDR2 SNEGSKA (reference sequence). V shed 4 bases and J 3 bases; nucleotides not matched to a gene: 9. The CDR3 extends over 15 amino acids. The chain's CDR3 is CSATGTARYNQPQHF. The CDR3 DNA reads as TGCAGTGCTACCGGGACAGCGAGATACAATCAGCCCCAGCATTTT.

This clonotype was picked up many times. The chain couples TRBV15 to TRBJ2-2; D call uncertain. Trimming pared 5 bases from V and 0 bases from J, leaving 7 bases between. The CDR3 totals 14 residues. Germline CDR1 reads LNHNV; CDR2 reads YYDKDF (reference sequence). Here the CDR3 reads CATSGRANTGELFF. The CDR3 DNA sequence: TGTGCCACCAGCGGCAGAGCGAACACCGGGGAGCTGTTTTTT.

This clonotype was observed a handful of times. V is TRBV9 and J is TRBJ2-2; no clear D gene. The germline V and J ends were trimmed by 2 bases and 2 bases, with 10 bases remaining between them. CDR1 and CDR2 (germline): SGDLS, YYNGEE. The CDR3 has 15 amino acids. CDR3 in DNA: TGTGCCAGCAGCGTGTTCCGGGCCAACACCGGGGAGCTGTTTTTT. The encoded protein is CASSVFRANTGELFF.

This clonotype was recorded a few times. The chain links TRBV7-9 to TRBJ1-4, with D uncertain. This CDR3 has 15 residues. Germline V gene lookup returns CDR1 SEHNR and CDR2 FQNEAQ (reference sequence). V was shortened by 4 bases and J by 0 bases, with 9 bases between the two germline ends. The CDR3 loop reads CASSSDRATNEKLFF. CDR3 in DNA: TGTGCCAGCAGCTCAGACCGCGCAACTAATGAAAAACTGTTTTTT.

The genes are TRBV13 and TRBJ1-1; no definite D call. The germline CDR1 and CDR2 sequences are PRHDT and FYEKMQ (reference sequence). V lost 2 bases, J lost 6 bases, and 4 bases lay in between. The CDR3 has 11 residues. The CDR3 DNA reads as TGTGCCAGCAGCTTATCCGCTGAAGCTTTCTTT. Translating gives CASSLSAEAFF. Variable domain in full (rest from reference TRBV13 and TRBJ1-1): AAGVIQSPRHLIKEKRETATLKCYPIPRHDTVYWYQQGPGQDPQFLISFYEKMQSDKGSIPDRFSAQQFSDYHSELNMSSLELGDSALYFCASSLSAEAFFGQGTRLTVV.

This clonotype was picked up a small number of times. The gene calls are TRBV5-1 and TRBJ2-1; 7 bases align to TRBD2. Germline-derived CDR1 and CDR2 are SGHRS and YFSETQ. This CDR3 has 16 residues. V dropped 4 bases and J dropped 4; count of bases not matched to a gene: 11. CDR3 loop: CASSLGTGGGYNEQFF. The DNA for the CDR3 is TGCGCCAGCAGCCTGGGGACTGGCGGGGGATACAATGAGCAGTTCTTC.

This sequence joins TRBV7-3 and TRBJ2-7; D may match TRBD1 or TRBD2 (6 bases each). The germline V gene has CDR1 SGHTA and CDR2 FQGTGA. V was shortened by 0 bases and J by 6 bases, with 12 bases between the two germline ends. The CDR3 has 14 residues. The CDR3 spells CASSLTSRGGEQYF. For the CDR3, the DNA is TGTGCCAGCAGCTTAACTTCCAGGGGAGGCGAGCAGTACTTC.

This clonotype has at least ten counts. V usage is TRBV24-1 and J usage is TRBJ2-7; maybe TRBD2 (5 bases). V shed 3 bases and J shed 10 bases, with 12 bases lying between them. The CDR3 is 12 amino acids. Germline V CDR1 and CDR2: KGHDR, SFDVKD. CDR3 in DNA: TGTGCCACCAGTGATGGGAGCACTCTACAGTACTTC. This codes for CATSDGSTLQYF.

This clonotype occurred a few times. The chain recombines TRBV6-2 or TRBV6-3 with TRBJ2-1; 7 nucleotides line up with TRBD2. V gave up 5 bases and J gave up 4 bases; unmatched junction bases: 8. Germline-derived CDR1 and CDR2 are MNHEY and SVGEGT. The CDR3 length is 15 residues. The CDR3 spells CASSGASGVYNEQFF. Written as DNA, the CDR3 is TGTGCCAGCAGTGGCGCTAGCGGAGTTTACAATGAGCAGTTCTTC.

The V gene is TRBV5-1, the J gene TRBJ2-7, with D perhaps matching TRBD1 (5 bases). CDR1 SGHRS and CDR2 YFSETQ come from the germline V gene. V was trimmed by 0 bases and J by 5 bases, leaving 12 bases between them. This CDR3 comprises 14 residues. CDR3 DNA sequence: TGCGCCAGCAGCTTGGTTCAGGGATCCCACGAGCAGTACTTC. It yields the protein CASSLVQGSHEQYF.

V and J are TRBV18 and TRBJ1-6; 7 nucleotides match TRBD1. With 8 bases clipped from V and 2 bases from J, the junction kept 6 bases outside the gene matches. Germline CDR1 reads KGHSH; CDR2 reads LQKENI. This CDR3 spans 15 amino acids. The CDR3 loop is CASRGGTAYNSPLHF. CDR3 DNA sequence: TGTGCCAGCAGAGGTGGGACAGCCTATAATTCACCCCTCCACTTT.

This clonotype was observed at least ten times. At one boundary the junction diverges from the germline segment, which might be a read error. The chain couples TRBV12-3 or TRBV12-4 to TRBJ2-7; possible D gene TRBD1, 6 bases. CDR3 length: 12 residues. In nucleotides, the CDR3 is TGCGCCAGCAGCTTGAGGGGGAACGAGCAGTACTTC. It codes for CASSLRGNEQYF.

The chain combines TRBV6-2 or TRBV6-3 with TRBJ2-2; the match to TRBD2 covers 14 bases. J gave up 1 base and V 5 bases, and 6 bases lay outside the gene matches. Germline CDR1 MNHEY, CDR2 SVGEGT. The CDR3 loop spans 18 amino acids. The DNA of the CDR3 is TGTGCCAGCAGTCGCTTCGGGACTAGCGGGGGGAACACCGGGGAGCTGTTTTTT. It is translated as CASSRFGTSGGNTGELFF.

The table lists this clonotype with a count of one. The chain links TRBV14 to TRBJ2-3; weak D call: TRBD2 (5 bases). There are 15 residues in the CDR3. Trimming removed 0 bases at V and 2 bases at J, with 9 bases between. Germline lookup yields CDR1 SGHDN and CDR2 FVKESK. In nucleotides, the CDR3 is TGTGCCAGCAGCCAAGACGGGAAAAACACAGATACGCAGTATTTT. Its protein product is CASSQDGKNTDTQYF.

The chain uses TRBV18 and TRBJ1-5; TRBD1 is a possible D gene (5 bases). The ends were cut back, 0 bases at V and 7 bases at J, with 10 bases in the middle. Germline V lookup: CDR1 KGHSH, CDR2 LQKENI. The CDR3 has 14 amino acids. CDR3 DNA: TGTGCCAGCTCACCACCGGACACAAACCAGCCCCAGCATTTT. This codes for CASSPPDTNQPQHF.

The chain links TRBV7-6 to TRBJ2-5; D unclear. Germline V lookup: CDR1 SGHVS, CDR2 FNYEAQ. V lost 7 bases, J lost 5 bases, and 20 bases lay in between. The CDR3 extends over 15 amino acids. CDR3 protein: CASTHTETHIETQYF. The CDR3, as DNA: TGTGCCAGCACCCACACGGAGACTCATATTGAGACCCAGTACTTC.

This rearrangement joins TRBV4-3 to TRBJ2-7; D is possibly TRBD2 (5 bases). The CDR3 loop spans 17 amino acids. The V gene's germline CDR1 is LGHNA and CDR2 YSLEER. V was trimmed by 1 base and J by 0 bases, leaving 16 bases between them. The CDR3 protein is CASSQAAQITSSYEQYF. The CDR3 DNA reads TGCGCCAGCAGCCAAGCGGCGCAGATAACTAGCTCCTACGAGCAGTACTTC.

The chain carries TRBV5-6 and TRBJ2-3; D is perhaps TRBD2 (5 bases). Trimming stripped 3 bases from V and 5 bases from J, with 10 bases between. The CDR3 has 13 amino acids. Germline CDR1 is SGHDT and CDR2 is YYEEEE. The CDR3 spells CASSSGSGDTQYF. CDR3 sequence (DNA): TGTGCCAGCAGCTCGGGGTCCGGAGATACGCAGTATTTT.

The chain combines TRBV6-2 or TRBV6-3 with TRBJ2-1, with 7 bases matching TRBD2. The CDR3 is 12 amino acids. V was clipped by 0 bases and J by 15 bases; unmatched bases: 5. The germline gives CDR1 MNHEY, CDR2 SVGEGT. This chain's CDR3 is CASSYSKRGLFF. The CDR3 DNA follows: TGTGCCAGCAGTTACTCTAAGCGGGGTCTGTTCTTC.